This T cell receptor (beta chain) was recovered during a study of CXCR3-negative and CXCR3-positive naive CD8 T cells. The germline V gene encodes CDR1 DFQATT and CDR2 SNEGSKA (reference sequence). The CDR3 loop spans 17 amino acids. Researchers prepared the TRB cDNA libraries using 5' RACE with UMI labels. TCRdb derives one entry per CDR3 protein from the 5' RACE reads, leaving out DNA. The sample has about 130,000 distinct CDR3 sequences; the top ten hold 0.5% to 0.6%. Regarding the study as a whole: CXCR3-positive naive cells carried more hydrophobic TRB CDR3s than CXCR3-negative naive cells did. The study found comparably high diversity in both naive subsets and much lower diversity in memory CD8+ cells. Memory, not naive, CXCR3-negative and CXCR3-positive cells differed in TRBV-TRBJ usage.

A note on this clonotype: Its target is unknown.

The rearrangement joins TRBV20-1 to TRBJ2-7; TCRdb returns TRBD2, unconfirmable since there is no DNA. This TCR derives from a human donor in good health. Some clones in this sample may be carry-over from other donors' samples. The sequencing input was naive CXCR3+ CD8+ T cells from blood. Subset noted: CD45RO-CCR7+CD27+CD95- naive CD8+ T cells expressing CXCR3 (TNR3+). CDR3 amino acids: CSAREAPDSWDAYEQYF.